The TCR beta chain under discussion was sequenced for a study of blood T cells in healthy people across ages. This clonotype has just a few counts. No antigen is known for it. The second PCR ran about 6 to 11 cycles with a sample-barcoded 5' primer and J-beta primers. TCRdb used MiXCR to reprocess the 5' RACE reads, holding one entry per CDR3 protein. The repertoire includes about 830,000 distinct CDR3 sequences, 55% to 65% of them detected once, and roughly 25% sits in the top ten. Study-wide findings and caveats: In long-lived donors, naive CD4+ cell counts and diversity exceeded those of aged donors. Donor CMV status was unknown, possibly confounding expanded clonotype changes.

Sequences were obtained from blood. This TCR came from a man aged 25-40 years in good health.

The CDR3 protein is CASSQANTGELFF. The CDR3 nucleotides read TGTGCCAGCAGCCAAGCGAACACCGGGGAGCTGTTTTTT. This chain links TRBV3-1 with TRBJ2-2; no firm D call. CDR3 size: 13 residues. The germline V and J ends were trimmed by 1 base and 0 bases, with 0 bases remaining between them. Germline-derived CDR1 and CDR2 are LGHDT and YNNKEL (reference sequence).